This T cell receptor (beta chain) was sequenced during a study of T-cell reconstitution after alpha-beta-depleted transplantation in children. Molecular barcoding with unique molecular identifiers was used for the TCRbeta library. Each CDR3 protein gets one entry after TCRdb re-called the PCR reads with MiXCR. Of 200,000 to 300,000 distinct CDR3 sequences detected, roughly 26% appear once; the ten largest clones hold roughly 2.7%. Overall study findings and caveats: Diversity of TCRbeta at day 60 was high in some patients, arising from surviving recipient T cells and thymic progenitors.

From germline, CDR1 is SQVTM and CDR2 ANQGSEA. CDR3 length equals 12 residues. Trimming removed 6 bases from V and 2 bases from J, with 11 bases in between. This clonotype came up many times. The antigen is undetermined. The TCR comes from a girl aged 2 to 10 with Fanconi anemia, due to receive a stem cell transplant. This material consisted of PBMCs, taken before TCRalphabeta/CD19-depleted stem cell transplant. The rearrangement uses TRBV29-1 and TRBJ2-7; perhaps D is TRBD1 or TRBD2 (5 bases each). The CDR3 sequence is CSVARGPYEQYF. As DNA, the CDR3 is TGCAGCGTAGCACGGGGACCCTACGAGCAGTACTTC.